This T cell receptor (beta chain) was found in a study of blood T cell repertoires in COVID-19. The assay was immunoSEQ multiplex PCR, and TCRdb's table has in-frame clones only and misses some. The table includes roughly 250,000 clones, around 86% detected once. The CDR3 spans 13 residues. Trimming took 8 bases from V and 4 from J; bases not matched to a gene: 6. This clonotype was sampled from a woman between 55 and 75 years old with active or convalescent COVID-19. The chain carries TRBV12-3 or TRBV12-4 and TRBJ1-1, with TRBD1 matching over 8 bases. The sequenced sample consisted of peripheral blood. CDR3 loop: CASVTGGGTEAFF. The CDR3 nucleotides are TGTGCCAGCGTAACAGGGGGGGGCACTGAAGCTTTCTTT.